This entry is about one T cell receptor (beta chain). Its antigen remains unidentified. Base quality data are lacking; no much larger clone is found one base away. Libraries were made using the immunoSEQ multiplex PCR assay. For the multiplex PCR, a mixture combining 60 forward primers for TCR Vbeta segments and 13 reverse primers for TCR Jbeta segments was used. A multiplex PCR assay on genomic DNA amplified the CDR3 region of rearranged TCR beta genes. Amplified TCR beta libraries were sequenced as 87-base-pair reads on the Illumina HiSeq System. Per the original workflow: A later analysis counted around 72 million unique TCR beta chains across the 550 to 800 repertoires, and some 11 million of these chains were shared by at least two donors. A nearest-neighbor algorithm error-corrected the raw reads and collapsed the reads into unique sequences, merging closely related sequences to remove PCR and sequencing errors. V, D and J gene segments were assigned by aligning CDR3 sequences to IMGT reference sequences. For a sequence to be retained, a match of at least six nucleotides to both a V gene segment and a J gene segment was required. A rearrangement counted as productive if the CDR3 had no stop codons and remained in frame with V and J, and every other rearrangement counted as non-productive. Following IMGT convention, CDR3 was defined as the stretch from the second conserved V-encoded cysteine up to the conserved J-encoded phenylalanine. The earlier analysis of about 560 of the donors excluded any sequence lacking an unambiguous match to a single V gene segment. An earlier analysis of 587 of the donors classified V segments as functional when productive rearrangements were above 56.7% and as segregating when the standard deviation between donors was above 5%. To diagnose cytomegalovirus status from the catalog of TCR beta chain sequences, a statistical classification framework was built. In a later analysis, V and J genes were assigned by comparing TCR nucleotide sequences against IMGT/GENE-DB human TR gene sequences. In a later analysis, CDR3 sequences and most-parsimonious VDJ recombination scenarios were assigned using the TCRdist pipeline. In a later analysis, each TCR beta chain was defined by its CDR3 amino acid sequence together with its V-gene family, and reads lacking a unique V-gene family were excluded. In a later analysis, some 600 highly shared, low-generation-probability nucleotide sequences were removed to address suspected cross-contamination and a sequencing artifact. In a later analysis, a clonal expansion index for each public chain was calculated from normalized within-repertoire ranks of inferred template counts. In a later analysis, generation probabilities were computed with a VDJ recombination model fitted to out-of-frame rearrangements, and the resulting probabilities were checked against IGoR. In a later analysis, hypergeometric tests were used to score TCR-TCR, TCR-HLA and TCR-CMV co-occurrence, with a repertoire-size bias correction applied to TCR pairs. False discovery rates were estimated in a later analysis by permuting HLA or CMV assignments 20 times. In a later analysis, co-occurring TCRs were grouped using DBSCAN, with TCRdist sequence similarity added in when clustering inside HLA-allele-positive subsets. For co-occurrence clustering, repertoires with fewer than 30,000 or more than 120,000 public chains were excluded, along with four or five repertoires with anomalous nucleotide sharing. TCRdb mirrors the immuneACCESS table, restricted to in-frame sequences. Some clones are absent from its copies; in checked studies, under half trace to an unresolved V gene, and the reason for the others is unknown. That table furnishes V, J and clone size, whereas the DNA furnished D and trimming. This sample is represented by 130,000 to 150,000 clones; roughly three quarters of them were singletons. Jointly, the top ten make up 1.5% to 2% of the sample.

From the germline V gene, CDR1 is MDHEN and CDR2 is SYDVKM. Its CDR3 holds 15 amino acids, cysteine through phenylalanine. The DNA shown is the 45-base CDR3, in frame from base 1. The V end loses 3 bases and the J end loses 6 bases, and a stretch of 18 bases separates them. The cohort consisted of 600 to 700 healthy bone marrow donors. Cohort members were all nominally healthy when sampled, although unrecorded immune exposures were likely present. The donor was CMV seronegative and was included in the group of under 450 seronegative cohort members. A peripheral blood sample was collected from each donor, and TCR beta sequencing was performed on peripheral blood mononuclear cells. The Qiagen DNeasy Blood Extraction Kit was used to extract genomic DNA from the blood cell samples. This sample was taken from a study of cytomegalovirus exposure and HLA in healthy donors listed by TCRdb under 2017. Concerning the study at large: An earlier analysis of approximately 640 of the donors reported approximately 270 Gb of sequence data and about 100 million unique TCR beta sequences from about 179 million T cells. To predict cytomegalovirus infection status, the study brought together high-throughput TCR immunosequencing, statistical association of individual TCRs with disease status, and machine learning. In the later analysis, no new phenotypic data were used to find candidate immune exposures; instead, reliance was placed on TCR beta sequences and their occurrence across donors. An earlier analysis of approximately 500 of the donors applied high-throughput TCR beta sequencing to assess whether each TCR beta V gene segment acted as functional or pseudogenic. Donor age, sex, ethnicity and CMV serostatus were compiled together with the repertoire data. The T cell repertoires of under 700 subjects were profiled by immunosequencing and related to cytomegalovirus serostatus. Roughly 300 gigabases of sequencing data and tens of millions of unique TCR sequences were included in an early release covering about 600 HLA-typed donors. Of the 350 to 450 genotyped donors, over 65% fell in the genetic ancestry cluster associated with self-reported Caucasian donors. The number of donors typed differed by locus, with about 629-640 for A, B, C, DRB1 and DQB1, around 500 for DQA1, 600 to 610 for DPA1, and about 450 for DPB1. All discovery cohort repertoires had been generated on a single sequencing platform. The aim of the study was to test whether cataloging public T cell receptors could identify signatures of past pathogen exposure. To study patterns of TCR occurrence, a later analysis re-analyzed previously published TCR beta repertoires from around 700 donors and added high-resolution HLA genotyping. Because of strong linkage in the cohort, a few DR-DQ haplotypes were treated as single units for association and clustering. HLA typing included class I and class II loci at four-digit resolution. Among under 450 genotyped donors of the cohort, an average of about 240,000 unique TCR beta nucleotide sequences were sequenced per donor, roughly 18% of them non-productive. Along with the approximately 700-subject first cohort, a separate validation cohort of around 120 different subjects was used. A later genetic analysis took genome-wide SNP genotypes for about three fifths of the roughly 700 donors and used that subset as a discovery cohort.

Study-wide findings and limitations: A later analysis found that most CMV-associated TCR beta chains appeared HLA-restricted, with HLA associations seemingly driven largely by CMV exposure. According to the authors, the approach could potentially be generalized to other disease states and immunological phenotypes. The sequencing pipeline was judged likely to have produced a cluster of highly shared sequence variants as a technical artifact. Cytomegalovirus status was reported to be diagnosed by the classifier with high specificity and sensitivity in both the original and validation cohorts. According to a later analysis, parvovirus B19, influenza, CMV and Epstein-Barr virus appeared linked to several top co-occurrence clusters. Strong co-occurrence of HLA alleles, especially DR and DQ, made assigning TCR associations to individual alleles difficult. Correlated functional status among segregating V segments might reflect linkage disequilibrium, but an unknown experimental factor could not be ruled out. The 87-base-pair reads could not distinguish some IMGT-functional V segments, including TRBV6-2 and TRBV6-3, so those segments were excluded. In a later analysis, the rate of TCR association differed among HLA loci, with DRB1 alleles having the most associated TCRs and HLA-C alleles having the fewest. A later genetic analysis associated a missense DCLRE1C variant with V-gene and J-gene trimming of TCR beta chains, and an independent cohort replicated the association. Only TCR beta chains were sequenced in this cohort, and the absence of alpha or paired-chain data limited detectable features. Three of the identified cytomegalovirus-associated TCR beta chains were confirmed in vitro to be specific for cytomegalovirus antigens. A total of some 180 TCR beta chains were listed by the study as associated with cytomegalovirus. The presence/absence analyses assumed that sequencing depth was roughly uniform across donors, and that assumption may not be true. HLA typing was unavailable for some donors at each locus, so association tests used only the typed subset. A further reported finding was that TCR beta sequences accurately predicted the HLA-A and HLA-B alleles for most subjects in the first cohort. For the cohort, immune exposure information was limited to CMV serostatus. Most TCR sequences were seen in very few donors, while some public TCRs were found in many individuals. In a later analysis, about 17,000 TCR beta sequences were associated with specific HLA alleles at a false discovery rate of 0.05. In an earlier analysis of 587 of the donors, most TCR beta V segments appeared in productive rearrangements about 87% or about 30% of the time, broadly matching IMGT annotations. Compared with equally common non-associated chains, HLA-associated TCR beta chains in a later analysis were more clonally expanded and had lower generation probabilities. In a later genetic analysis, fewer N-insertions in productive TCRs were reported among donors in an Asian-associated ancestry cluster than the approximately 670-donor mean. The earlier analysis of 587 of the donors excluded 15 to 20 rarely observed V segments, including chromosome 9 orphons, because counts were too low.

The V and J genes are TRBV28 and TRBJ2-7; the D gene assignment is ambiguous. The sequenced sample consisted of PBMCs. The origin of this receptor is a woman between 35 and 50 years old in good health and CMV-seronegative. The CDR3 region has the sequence CASSFIQRFSGEQYF. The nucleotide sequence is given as TGTGCCAGCAGTTTCATACAACGGTTCTCGGGCGAGCAGTACTTC.